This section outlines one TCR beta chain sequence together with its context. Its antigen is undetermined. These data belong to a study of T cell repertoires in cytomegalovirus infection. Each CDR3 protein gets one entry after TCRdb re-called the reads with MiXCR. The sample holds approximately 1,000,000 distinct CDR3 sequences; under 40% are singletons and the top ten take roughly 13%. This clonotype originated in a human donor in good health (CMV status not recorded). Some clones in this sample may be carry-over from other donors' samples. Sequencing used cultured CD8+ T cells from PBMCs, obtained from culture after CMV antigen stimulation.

This CDR3 reads CASSKDNEKLFF. The CDR3 bases are TGTGCCAGTTCGAAGGATAATGAAAAACTGTTTTTT. The rearrangement joins TRBV19 to TRBJ1-4; D gene ambiguous. Germline CDR1 is LNHDA and CDR2 is SQIVND (reference sequence). V dropped 8 bases and J dropped 4 bases, with 8 bases sitting between them. The CDR3 totals 12 residues.